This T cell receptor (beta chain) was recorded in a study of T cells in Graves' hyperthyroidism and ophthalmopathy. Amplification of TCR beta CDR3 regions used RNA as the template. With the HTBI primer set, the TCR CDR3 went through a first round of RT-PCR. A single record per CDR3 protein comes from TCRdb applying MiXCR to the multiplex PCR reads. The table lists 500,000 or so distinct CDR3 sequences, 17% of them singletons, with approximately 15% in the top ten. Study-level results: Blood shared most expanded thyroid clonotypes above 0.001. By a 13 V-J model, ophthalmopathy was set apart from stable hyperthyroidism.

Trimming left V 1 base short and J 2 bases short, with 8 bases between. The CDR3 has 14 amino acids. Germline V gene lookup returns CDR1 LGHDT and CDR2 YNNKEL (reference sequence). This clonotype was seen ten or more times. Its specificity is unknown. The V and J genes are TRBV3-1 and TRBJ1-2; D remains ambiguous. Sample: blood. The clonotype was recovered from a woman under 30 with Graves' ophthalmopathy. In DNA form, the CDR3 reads TGTGCCAGCAGCCAAGGGGCGGACAACTATGGCTACACCTTC. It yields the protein CASSQGADNYGYTF.